This T cell receptor (beta chain) appears in the sequencing data of a study of T cell responses to AZD1222 COVID-19 vaccine. Here immunoSEQ multiplex PCR was the method, and the copy in TCRdb shows in-frame clones only, minus some. The data show approximately 140,000 clones, with less than 95% seen just once and more than 3% held by the top ten. Trimming pared 5 bases from V and 7 bases from J, leaving 12 bases between. Germline-derived CDR1 and CDR2 are MNHEY and SMNVEV (reference sequence). The CDR3 has 12 amino acids. Concerning this clone itself: What it binds is not known.

Findings of the study overall: Spike-specific TCR breadth and depth rose after two AZD1222 doses. Baseline antibody screening turned up just six or seven seropositive AZD1222 recipients. Within unmutated variant regions lay the reported targets of nearly half of spike-specific TCRs.

This material consisted of peripheral blood, taken on day 0 of AZD1222 vaccination. The chain is built from TRBV27 and TRBJ2-7; D is ambiguous. This clonotype was sampled from an adult in good health. This chain's CDR3 is CASSPMGAEQYF. The CDR3 DNA reads TGTGCCAGCAGTCCTATGGGTGCAGAGCAGTACTTC.